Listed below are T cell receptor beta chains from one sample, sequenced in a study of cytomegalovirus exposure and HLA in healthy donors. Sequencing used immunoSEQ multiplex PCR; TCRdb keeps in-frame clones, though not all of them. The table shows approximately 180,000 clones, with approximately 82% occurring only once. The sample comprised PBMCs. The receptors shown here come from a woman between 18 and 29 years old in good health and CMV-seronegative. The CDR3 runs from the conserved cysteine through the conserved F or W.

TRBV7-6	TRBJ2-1	CASSLAGGLAGGDYNEQFF
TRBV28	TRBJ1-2	CASSLGLGGDGYTF
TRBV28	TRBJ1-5	CASSLREVRGNQPQHF
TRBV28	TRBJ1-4	CASSFSNEKLFF
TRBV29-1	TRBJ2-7	CSVGDPGSSYEQYF
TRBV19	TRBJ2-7	CASSAGLAGYEQYF
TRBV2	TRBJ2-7	CASRREGQGSEQYF
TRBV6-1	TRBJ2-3	CASSGLAGPTDTQYF
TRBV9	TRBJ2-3	CASSPQAGSYTDTQYF
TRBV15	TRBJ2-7	CATSRGAQGTYEQYF
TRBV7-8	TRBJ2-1	CASSSGRLAGKGNEQFF
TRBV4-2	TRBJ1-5	CASSQTTGGASNQPQHF
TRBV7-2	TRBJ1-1	CASSPRRTGEWGTEAFF
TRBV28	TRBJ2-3	CASSPSTDTQYF
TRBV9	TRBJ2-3	CASSEGTSGRTVTDTQYF
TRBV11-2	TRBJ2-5	CASSGGQEIQTQYF
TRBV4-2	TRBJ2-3	CASSQDRLAHAGDTQYF
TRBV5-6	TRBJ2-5	CASSLAEAGGPQETQYF
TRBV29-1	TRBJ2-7	CSVEGAGQGDFGEQYF
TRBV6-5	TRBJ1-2	CASSSPGQGNYGYTF
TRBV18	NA	CASSPPLAGSNSYEQYF
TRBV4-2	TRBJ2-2	CASSHSNTGELFF
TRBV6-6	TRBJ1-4	CASRPGQGWEKLFF
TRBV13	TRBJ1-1	CASSPSGTGGFDTEAFF
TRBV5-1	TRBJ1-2	CASSLGGQGSGGYTF
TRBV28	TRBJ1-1	CASRPTGNTEAFF
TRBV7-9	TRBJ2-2	CASSLVGAGELFF
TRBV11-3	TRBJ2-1	CASSPVSSGEYNEQFF
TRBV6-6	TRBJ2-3	CASSGTSGLRTDTQYF
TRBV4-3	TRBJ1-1	CASSQDLAGVANTEAFF
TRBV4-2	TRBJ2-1	CASSQDVWREGLENEQFF
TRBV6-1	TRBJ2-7	CVSSGWTGTYEQYF
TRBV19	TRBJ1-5	CASNWASSNQPQHF
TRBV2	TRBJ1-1	CASGPGVTEAFF
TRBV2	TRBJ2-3	CASSGAGGPDTQYF
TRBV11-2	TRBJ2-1	CASSLTSGSLGEQFF
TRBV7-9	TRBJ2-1	CASSLDSRSYNEQFF
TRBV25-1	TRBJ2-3	CASSKGGQGPDTQYF
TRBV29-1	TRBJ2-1	CSGWGLAGEKSSYNEQFF
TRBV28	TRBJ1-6	CASRDIAFSPLHF
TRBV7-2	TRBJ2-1	CASSLLAGVIDEQFF
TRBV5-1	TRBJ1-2	CASSQQPGQNYGYTF
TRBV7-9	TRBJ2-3	CASSPRDRLSTDTQYF
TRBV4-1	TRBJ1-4	CASSQSQATNEKLFF
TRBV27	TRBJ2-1	CASSPTGVWADEQFF
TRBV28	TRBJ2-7	CASSARDRREQYF
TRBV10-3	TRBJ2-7	CAISADGGKGYEQYF
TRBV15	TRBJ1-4	CATSSTGRNEKLFF
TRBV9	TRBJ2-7	CASSVDSGGYEQYF
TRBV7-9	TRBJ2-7	CSSSLSLIPYEQYF